These T cell receptor beta chains were read from a single sample in a study of cytotoxic CD8 clonotypes in ibrutinib-treated CLL. TCRdb keeps only in-frame clones here, not all; method: immunoSEQ multiplex PCR. The sample lists approximately 170,000 clones; about 88% were seen once. The input for sequencing was PBMCs, taken at disease progression, from a patient treated with ibrutinib. The receptors were gathered from a human donor with chronic lymphocytic leukemia. The CDR3 runs from the conserved cysteine through the conserved F or W. The D gene is left open where the match is weak. A row's size may be missing; if present it is once, few, many or a size class.

size	V	J	D	DNA	CDR3
-	TRBV30	TRBJ2-1	TRBD2	TGTGCCTATCGAGCGGGATCCTCCTACAATGAGCAGTTCTTC	CAYRAGSSYNEQFF
once	TRBV5-1	TRBJ2-5	-	TGCGCCAGCAAGGGCTCCAACACGGAGACCCAGTACTTC	CASKGSNTETQYF
-	TRBV29-1	TRBJ2-3	TRBD2	TGCAGCGTTCAAGCGGGAGGTACAGATACGCAGTATTTT	CSVQAGGTDTQYF
-	TRBV28	TRBJ1-4	-	TGTGCCAGCATTTCGGGACATCAGGAAAAACTGTTTTTT	CASISGHQEKLFF
few	TRBV28	TRBJ1-5	-	TGTGCCAGCAGGGCAGGCGGACGCTTGGCCCAGCATTTT	CASRAGGRLAQHF
-	TRBV5-1	TRBJ1-5	-	TGCGCCAGCAGCTTGGTTCCGGCCGACGTTGGGAATCAGCCCCAGCATTTT	CASSLVPADVGNQPQHF
-	TRBV7-9	TRBJ1-1	-	TGTGCCAGCAGCTTAGAGGGGTCGGTCACTGAAGCTTTCTTT	CASSLEGSVTEAFF
-	TRBV27	TRBJ2-3	-	TGTGCCAGCAGTTTAAGGGGTACCACAGATACGCAGTATTTT	CASSLRGTTDTQYF
-	TRBV5-1	TRBJ1-1	-	TGCGCCAGCAGCTTACACAGGATCTCTGTAGCGGACACTGAAGCTTTCTTT	CASSLHRISVADTEAFF
-	TRBV19	TRBJ2-2	TRBD1	TGTGCCAGTAGTATCTTAGGACAGGGCACACCGGGCGGGGAGCTGTTTTTT	CASSILGQGTPGGELFF
-	TRBV18	TRBJ2-7	TRBD1	TGTGCCAGCTCACAGCAGGACAGGGGGTTGGCGCAGTACTTC	CASSQQDRGLAQYF
-	TRBV7-7	TRBJ2-5	TRBD1	TGTGCTAGCAGCCACAGGGGGCCTCAAGAGACCCAGTACTTC	CASSHRGPQETQYF
once	TRBV4-3	TRBJ1-2	TRBD1	TGCGCCAGCAGCCAAGTTACCCTGGACAGGGCGTATGGCTACACCTTC	CASSQVTLDRAYGYTF
once	TRBV4-1	TRBJ2-7	TRBD1	TGCGCCAGCAGCCTGCGGACAGGTATGGCCTACGAGCAGTACTTC	CASSLRTGMAYEQYF
once	TRBV6-1	TRBJ2-1	TRBD2	TGTGCCAGCAGTGAAGCTAGACTAGCGGGTTCAAATGAGCAGTTCTTC	CASSEARLAGSNEQFF
-	TRBV4-1	TRBJ1-1	-	TGCGCCAGCAGCCAAGATACGGGGCAGGTAGTAGGGGCTTTCTTT	CASSQDTGQVVGAFF
-	TRBV4-2	TRBJ2-3	-	TGTGCCAGCAGCCAAGGACTTTCGAGCACAGATACGCAGTATTTT	CASSQGLSSTDTQYF
-	TRBV7-9	TRBJ1-1	-	TGTGCCAGCAGCCTGGACCTGTTCCCTGAAGCTTTCTTT	CASSLDLFPEAFF
once	TRBV18	TRBJ2-7	TRBD1	TGTGCCAGCTCACAGCCGGGACAGGGTTTATACGAGCAGTACTTC	CASSQPGQGLYEQYF
-	TRBV27	TRBJ2-1	-	TGTGCCAGCAGTACCTCGTCAGAAACAGAGGGTGAGCAGTTCTTC	CASSTSSETEGEQFF
-	TRBV14	TRBJ2-7	-	TGTGCCAGCAGCCGAAACAGGGTCTACGAGCAGTACTTC	CASSRNRVYEQYF
-	TRBV10-1	TRBJ1-4	-	TGCGCTCAAGATGGGGGGCCTAATGAAAAACTGTTTTTT	CAQDGGPNEKLFF
-	TRBV7-2	TRBJ1-3	-	TGTGCCAGCACCACCCGTTCCGGTAGTCTCTCTGGAAACACCATATATTTT	CASTTRSGSLSGNTIYF
-	TRBV5-4	TRBJ1-1	TRBD1	TGTGCCAGCAGCTTCACGACAGGGGACACTGAAGCTTTCTTT	CASSFTTGDTEAFF
-	TRBV11-2	TRBJ2-1	-	TGTGCCAGCACCTCCGGGAGTGGGAATGAGCAGTTCTTC	CASTSGSGNEQFF
-	TRBV27	TRBJ2-2	TRBD1	TGTGCCAGCAGTCTTGGGACAGGGCTGAACACCGGGGAGCTGTTTTTT	CASSLGTGLNTGELFF
-	TRBV6-5	TRBJ2-7	TRBD1	TGTGCCAGCAGTTACTCATTCGGGACAGGGACCTACGAGCAGTACTTC	CASSYSFGTGTYEQYF
-	TRBV7-6	TRBJ2-1	-	TGTGCCAGCAGCTTAGCGGCCCCCTATTCTTTGCGGGATCCCCGTCGGAATGAGCAGTTCTTC	CASSLAAPYSLRDPRRNEQFF
once	TRBV5-6	TRBJ2-7	TRBD2	TGTGCCAGCAGCTTAGGCGGGAGTATCTACGAGCAGTACTTC	CASSLGGSIYEQYF
-	TRBV25-1	TRBJ2-7	-	TGTGCCAGCAGTGAATTCCCTCCCAGGGGCGAGCAGTACTTC	CASSEFPPRGEQYF
-	TRBV15	TRBJ2-1	TRBD2	TGTGCCACCACCCCTGGCGGGAGGGCCGGGAATGAGCAGTTCTTC	CATTPGGRAGNEQFF
-	TRBV6-5	TRBJ1-2	TRBD1	TGTGCCAGCAGTTACGAGGCAGGGGGGCCCTATGGCTACACCTTC	CASSYEAGGPYGYTF
few	TRBV4-3	TRBJ2-6	TRBD1	TGCGCCAGCAGCCAAGCTCACAGGGGGCTTTCTGGGGCCAACGTCCTGACTTTC	CASSQAHRGLSGANVLTF
-	TRBV28	TRBJ1-2	TRBD1	TGTGCCAGCAGTTTTATTCCGACAGGGGGCGACTATGGCTACACCTTC	CASSFIPTGGDYGYTF
-	TRBV4-1	TRBJ1-4	-	TGCGCCAGCAGCCAAGATGCCGGGAAGGGTCAAAGAAAACTGTTTTTT	CASSQDAGKGQRKLFF
-	TRBV27	TRBJ2-2	TRBD1	TGTGCCAGCAGTTTTAACAGGGGCACCGGGGAGCTGTTTTTT	CASSFNRGTGELFF
-	TRBV7-6	TRBJ2-1	-	TGTGCCAGCAGCAGTACATTGGGGGCCGGGAATGAGCAGTTCTTC	CASSSTLGAGNEQFF
-	TRBV5-6	TRBJ2-7	TRBD1	TGTGCCAGCAGCTTGTTGTCAGGGGGCCAGGGGGAGCAGTACTTC	CASSLLSGGQGEQYF
-	TRBV30	TRBJ2-1	TRBD2	TGTGCCTGGGGGTCACCCGCGGGGGCCTACAATGAGCAGTTCTTC	CAWGSPAGAYNEQFF
once	TRBV6-6	TRBJ2-7	-	TGTGCCAGCAGTTATTTAAGGGACTCTGACTACGAGCAGTACTTC	CASSYLRDSDYEQYF
-	TRBV7-8	TRBJ2-4	-	TGTGCCAGCAGCTTAGGTAGGACTGAAGCCAAAAACATTCAGTACTTC	CASSLGRTEAKNIQYF
-	TRBV2	TRBJ2-2	TRBD2	TGTGCCATCCAACTAGCGGGAGGGATCCCCGGGGAGCTGTTTTTT	CAIQLAGGIPGELFF
once	TRBV4-2	TRBJ2-3	-	TGTGCCAGCAGCCAAGATGAAGAGGGGCGCGGGAGCACAGATACGCAGTATTTT	CASSQDEEGRGSTDTQYF
-	TRBV28	TRBJ1-5	-	TGTGCCAGCAGTCCCCTAGACGGCAATCAGCCCCAGCATTTT	CASSPLDGNQPQHF
-	TRBV27	TRBJ2-3	-	TGTGCCAGCAGTTGGCGAGTCGAAAGCACAGATACGCAGTATTTT	CASSWRVESTDTQYF
-	TRBV7-7	TRBJ1-4	-	TGTGCCAGCAGTCCACAGGGAAGCAATGAAAAACTGTTTTTT	CASSPQGSNEKLFF
once	TRBV30	TRBJ1-6	TRBD1	TGTGCCTGGAGTGTACGACAGGGGGGTTCACCCCTCCACTTT	CAWSVRQGGSPLHF
-	TRBV19	TRBJ2-3	TRBD1	TGTGCCAGTCGGGAAGGGGGCCGCACAGATACGCAGTATTTT	CASREGGRTDTQYF